This is a list of T cell receptor beta chains from one sample in a study of vaccination and CD4 T cells after COVID-19. These receptors' targets are unknown. TCRdb re-called the PCR reads with MiXCR, one entry per CDR3 protein. Seen here are roughly 14,000 distinct CDR3 sequences, about 47% observed once, and the top ten hold around 16%. The sample taken for sequencing was CD4+ T cells from blood, cultured in vitro. The receptors shown here come from a human donor who had recovered from COVID-19. Each CDR3 is given with its conserved first and last residue. Fields, in order: J gene, V gene, D gene, clone size, CDR3 DNA, CDR3 protein. D genes are given only for firm matches. A row's size may be missing; if present it is once, few, many or a size class.

TRBJ2-7 TRBV6-5 TRBD2 . TGTGCCAGCAGTTACGCGGGAGAGCTCAACGAGCAGTACTTC CASSYAGELNEQYF
TRBJ2-7 TRBV20-1 . . TGCAGTGCTCATTCTCCGGGTCAAACCTACGAGCAGTACTTC CSAHSPGQTYEQYF
TRBJ1-2 TRBV6-1 TRBD1 . TGTGCCAGCAGTGCCCAGGGGGACTACTATGGCTACACCTTC CASSAQGDYYGYTF
TRBJ1-1 TRBV7-9 . . TGTGCCAGCAGCTTAAGGTCAGGGAACACTGAAGCTTTCTTT CASSLRSGNTEAFF
TRBJ2-2 TRBV7-9 . . TGTGCCAGCAGCCGCGACCCACCGACCGGGGAGCTGTTTTTT CASSRDPPTGELFF
TRBJ2-3 TRBV7-6 TRBD2 . TGTGCCAGCAGCTCGGGACTAGCGGGAGGCTACACAGATACGCAGTATTTT CASSSGLAGGYTDTQYF
TRBJ2-3 TRBV20-1 TRBD2 few TGCAGTGCTAGATACGGGACCGCGGCTAGCGGGATCACAGATACGCAGTATTTT CSARYGTAASGITDTQYF
TRBJ2-1 TRBV20-1 . . TGCAGTGCTAGGTCCCTAGCTAACCCAAACAATGAGCAGTTCTTC CSARSLANPNNEQFF
TRBJ1-6 TRBV28 TRBD1 few TGTGCCAGCCGTGGTTTGACAGGGGGCTCATCACCCCTCCACTTT CASRGLTGGSSPLHF
TRBJ2-3 TRBV7-9 TRBD2 . TGTGCCAGCAGCTTCCTGACTAGCGGAGCCGTAGATACGCAGTATTTT CASSFLTSGAVDTQYF
TRBJ2-3 TRBV28 . few TGTGCCAGCAGTGTAAGGGGGAGCACAGATACGCAGTATTTT CASSVRGSTDTQYF
TRBJ2-1 TRBV2 . few TGTGCCACAGGATTCTACAATGAGCAGTTCTTC CATGFYNEQFF
TRBJ2-3 TRBV20-1 . . TGCAGTTTCCCGCGGGGCGGAGGCACAGATACGCAGTATTTT CSFPRGGGTDTQYF